This TCR beta chain was identified during a study of early T cells in non-severe SARS-CoV-2 infection. Study overall: Bulk RNA isolated from unsorted whole blood underwent sequencing; chains were not paired.

Ten or more counts support this clonotype. Unique molecular identifiers tagged individual cDNA molecules. One entry per CDR3 protein results from TCRdb running MiXCR on the 5' RACE reads. The repertoire holds around 76,000 distinct CDR3 sequences, about 10% seen once, with approximately 4.5% in the top ten. Germline loops: CDR1 SGHKS, CDR2 YYEKEE (reference sequence). Trimming cost V 3 bases and J 0 bases, with 10 bases left between them. The CDR3 has 15 amino acids. The sequence came from an adult who was a healthcare worker with PCR-confirmed SARS-CoV-2 infection or an uninfected control (not recorded which). The rearrangement uses TRBV5-5 and TRBJ1-5; no firm D call. The material sequenced was whole blood. Here the CDR3 reads CASSSGAPSNQPQHF. In nucleotides, the CDR3 is TGTGCCAGCAGCTCGGGCGCGCCTAGCAATCAGCCCCAGCATTTT.